These 19 T cell receptor beta chains originate from one sample sequenced in a study of glioma-infiltrating T cells after dendritic cell vaccination. Assay used: immunoSEQ multiplex PCR; TCRdb lists only in-frame clones, some missing. Of 80,000 to 100,000 clones in the sample, roughly 83% are singletons; the top ten hold over 5%. Sequencing was performed on blood, taken before dendritic cell vaccination. The receptors derive from a human donor with glioblastoma.

The rearrangement uses TRBV7-6 and TRBJ2-5; TRBD2 matches 12 bases. This CDR3 region has 16 residues. Germline lookup yields CDR1 SGHVS and CDR2 FNYEAQ. Trimming at V came to 5 bases and at J to 9 bases, leaving 13 bases not matched to a gene. For the CDR3, the DNA is TGTGCCAGCAGCCTGGGGACTAGCGGGTCGACCCTAGCCCAGTACTTC. This translates into CASSLGTSGSTLAQYF.

The chain combines TRBV7-6 with TRBJ1-1; the match to TRBD1 covers 10 bases. The CDR3 covers 17 residues. V gave up 4 bases and J gave up 0 bases; unmatched junction bases: 8. Germline values: CDR1 SGHVS, CDR2 FNYEAQ. CDR3 DNA: TGTGCCAGCAGCTCGGGACAGGGGACACCCATGAACACTGAAGCTTTCTTT. Translation gives CASSSGQGTPMNTEAFF.

Regarding this clone: At one end, the junction sequence differs from germline, possibly due to a read error. The chain recombines TRBV2 with TRBJ2-2, with D possibly TRBD2 on 6 matching bases. The CDR3 is 15 amino acids. CDR1 and CDR2 (germline): SNHLY, FYNNEI. The CDR3 loop reads CASSGFREEHRGAVF. The DNA for the CDR3 is TGTGCCAGCAGTGGTTTCAGGGAGGAACACCGGGGAGCTGTTTTT.

The gene calls are TRBV28 and TRBJ1-2, with TRBD1 matching 7 bases. J gave up 8 bases and V 3 bases, and 6 bases lay outside the gene matches. CDR3 length equals 13 residues. CDR1 and CDR2 (germline): MDHEN, SYDVKM. CDR3 coding DNA: TGTGCCAGCAGTTTTACAGGGGCTCGAGGCTACACCTTC. Translation: CASSFTGARGYTF.

This clone was seen a handful of times. The chain combines TRBV1 with TRBJ2-1; TRBD2, the table's D call, lacks a check against the DNA. TRBV1 is shown as a pseudogene. The CDR3 loop spans 21 amino acids. CDR3 nucleotides: TGCACCAGCAGCCTGCCTCCCGGGACTAGCGGGAGGCCGAACCCCTACAATGAGCAGTTCTTC. Translation: CTSSLPPGTSGRPNPYNEQFF.

This chain uses TRBV5-1 with TRBJ2-5, with TRBD1 matching over 7 bases. The trim removed 4 bases at V and 0 bases at J, leaving 3 bases unmatched. CDR1 is SGHRS and CDR2 is YFSETQ in the germline V gene. This CDR3 is 14 amino acids long. The CDR3: CASSRGQNQETQYF. The CDR3 DNA reads TGCGCCAGCAGCAGGGGACAGAACCAAGAGACCCAGTACTTC.

This clone appeared a few times. V gene TRBV6-5 combines with J gene TRBJ1-2; 8 bases fit TRBD1. V shed 5 bases and J 7 bases; nucleotides not matched to a gene: 9. The CDR3 has 14 residues. Germline values: CDR1 MNHEY, CDR2 SVGAGI. The CDR3 sequence: CASSKQGGKVGYTF. CDR3 bases: TGTGCCAGCAGTAAACAGGGGGGGAAGGTTGGCTACACCTTC.

The chain couples TRBV5-6 to TRBJ1-2; 8 bases map to TRBD1. The CDR3 consists of 16 residues. Trimming removed 0 bases from V and 2 bases from J; junction bases left unmatched: 6. Germline-derived CDR1 and CDR2 are SGHDT and YYEEEE. The DNA of the CDR3 is TGTGCCAGCAGCTTGGGCTCTAACAGGGGGAACTATGGCTACACCTTC. This gives the protein CASSLGSNRGNYGYTF.

This sequence joins TRBV7-9 and TRBJ2-3; maybe TRBD2 (6 bases). This CDR3 has 14 amino acids. Germline CDR1 SEHNR, CDR2 FQNEAQ (reference sequence). V was cut by 4 bases and J by 0 bases, with 8 bases left in between. This CDR3 reads CASSWGLSTDTQYF. The CDR3 DNA reads TGTGCCAGCAGCTGGGGACTCAGCACAGATACGCAGTATTTT. Filled out from reference TRBV7-9 and TRBJ2-3, the complete variable domain reads DTGVSQNPRHKITKRGQNVTFRCDPISEHNRLYWYRQTLGQGPEFLTYFQNEAQLEKSRLLSDRFSAERPKGSFSTLEIQRTEQGDSAMYLCASSWGLSTDTQYFGPGTRLTVL.

The genes are TRBV19 and TRBJ1-3, with D perhaps TRBD1 (6 bases). Trimming removed 5 bases from V and 0 bases from J, with 17 bases in between. The CDR3 is 17 amino acids. CDR1 and CDR2 from the germline V gene are LNHDA and SQIVND (reference sequence). The CDR3 sequence: CASSRSVTGYSGNTIYF. DNA of the CDR3: TGTGCCAGTAGTCGGTCTGTGACAGGATACTCTGGAAACACCATATATTTT.

The chain recombines TRBV4-1 with TRBJ2-7, with 8 bases identical to TRBD2. The CDR3 spans 17 residues. The V and J ends lost 4 bases and 0 bases, in that order; junction bases with no gene match: 11. Germline assignment: CDR1 MGHRA and CDR2 YSYEKL. CDR3 DNA: TGCGCCAGCAGCCTCAGATCACTAGCGGATGGCTCCTACGAGCAGTACTTC. Translation: CASSLRSLADGSYEQYF.

There are a few counts of this clone. The chain joins TRBV7-8 to TRBJ2-5; 8 bases are shared with TRBD1. Germline CDR1 and CDR2: SGHVS and FQNEAQ. The ends lost 0 bases at V and 2 bases at J; junction bases unmatched: 2. CDR3 length: 15 residues. CDR3: CASSLAGTGQETQYF. CDR3 coding DNA: TGTGCCAGCAGCTTAGCAGGGACAGGACAAGAGACCCAGTACTTC.

V and J are TRBV28 and TRBJ2-5; 12 bases line up with TRBD1. Losses at the gene ends were 5 bases for V and 3 bases for J; bases not matched to a gene: 13. Looked up from germline, CDR1 is MDHEN and CDR2 is SYDVKM. This CDR3 is 18 amino acids long. The CDR3 loop is CASSLTGTGGAGEETQYF. The CDR3, as DNA: TGTGCCAGCAGTCTTACCGGGACAGGGGGCGCGGGGGAAGAGACCCAGTACTTC.

This chain's CDR3 is CASSLRLERDTQYF. DNA of the CDR3: TGTGCCAGCAGCCTCCGACTTGAACGAGATACGCAGTATTTT. The rearrangement links TRBV4-2 to TRBJ2-3; D gene unclear. Germline V gives CDR1 LGHNA, CDR2 YNFKEQ. The CDR3 totals 14 residues. V was shortened by 4 bases and J by 5 bases, with 13 bases between the two germline ends.

This chain uses TRBV7-2 with TRBJ2-5, with TRBD2 matching 10 bases. Germline V gene sequence: CDR1 SGHTA, CDR2 FQGNSA. Germline trimming cut 6 bases from V and 2 bases from J; bases unmatched to any gene: 15. There are 18 residues in the CDR3. DNA for the CDR3: TGTGCCAGCAGTCCAGGCTTGACAGCGGGAGGGTGGCAAGAGACCCAGTACTTC. Translating gives CASSPGLTAGGWQETQYF.

This clone came up a few times. The rearrangement uses TRBV7-8 and TRBJ2-1; a possible D gene is TRBD2 (5 bases). V was trimmed by 1 base and J by 8 bases, leaving 9 bases between them. Germline V gene lookup returns CDR1 SGHVS and CDR2 FQNEAQ. This CDR3 spans 13 amino acids. This CDR3 reads CASSLVGRDEQFF. In DNA form, the CDR3 reads TGTGCCAGCAGCTTAGTAGGGAGAGATGAGCAGTTCTTC. The entire variable domain, with the rest obtained from reference TRBV7-8 and TRBJ2-1, is as follows: GAGVSQSPRYKVAKRGQDVALRCDPISGHVSLFWYQQALGQGPEFLTYFQNEAQLDKSGLPSDRFFAERPEGSVSTLKIQRTQQEDSAVYLCASSLVGRDEQFFGPGTRLTVL.

The chain has TRBV10-3 and TRBJ2-7; 7 nucleotides align to TRBD1. Losses at the gene ends were 3 bases for V and 1 base for J; bases not matched to a gene: 6. The CDR3 extends over 15 amino acids. Germline V gives CDR1 ENHRY, CDR2 SYGVKD. CDR3 DNA: TGTGCCATCAGTGAAAGAAACAGGGGATCCTACGAGCAGTACTTC. Residues: CAISERNRGSYEQYF.

This chain uses TRBV28 with TRBJ2-1; D remains ambiguous. CDR3 length equals 16 residues. Germline V CDR1 and CDR2: MDHEN, SYDVKM. Trimming shortened V by 2 bases and J by 3 bases, and 14 bases separated the two germline ends. In nucleotides, the CDR3 is TGTGCCAGCAGTTTACTTCCGAGTAGTATCTACAATGAGCAGTTCTTC. This translates into CASSLLPSSIYNEQFF.

The V and J genes are TRBV4-2 and TRBJ2-5, with 10 bases that match TRBD2. The CDR3 runs to 16 residues. Germline CDR1 reads LGHNA; CDR2 reads YNFKEQ. Trimming at V came to 0 bases and at J to 1 base, leaving 2 bases not matched to a gene. In DNA, the CDR3 is TGTGCCAGCAGCCAAGAACTAGCGGGGACCCAAGAGACCCAGTACTTC. Its protein product is CASSQELAGTQETQYF.